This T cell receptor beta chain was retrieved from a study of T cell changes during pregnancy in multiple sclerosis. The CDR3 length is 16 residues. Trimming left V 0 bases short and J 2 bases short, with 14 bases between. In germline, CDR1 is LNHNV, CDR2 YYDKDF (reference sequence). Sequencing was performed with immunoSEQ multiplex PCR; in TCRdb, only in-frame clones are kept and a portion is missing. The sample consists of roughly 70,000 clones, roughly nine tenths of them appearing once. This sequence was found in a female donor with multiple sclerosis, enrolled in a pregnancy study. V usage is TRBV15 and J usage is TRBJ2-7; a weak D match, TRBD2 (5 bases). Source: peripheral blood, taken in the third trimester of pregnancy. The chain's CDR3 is CATSRDHRGAPYEQYF. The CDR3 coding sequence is TGTGCCACCAGCAGAGATCATCGGGGTGCCCCCTACGAGCAGTACTTC.